A selection of T cell receptor beta chains follows, all from one sample in a study of early T cells in non-severe SARS-CoV-2 infection. MiXCR, run by TCRdb on the 5' RACE reads, gives a single entry per CDR3 protein. This sample carries about 49,000 distinct CDR3 sequences, over 9.5% of them seen once, and the ten largest clones take roughly a tenth. Sequenced material: whole blood. These receptors originate from an adult who was a healthcare worker with PCR-confirmed SARS-CoV-2 infection or an uninfected control (not recorded which). Each CDR3 is given with its conserved first and last residue. D genes are given only for firm matches. Size values are once, few and many counts, or a class for expanded clones, and some rows have none.

D	size	V	J	CDR3	DNA
.	.	TRBV7-3	TRBJ1-6	CASSLDGNNSPLHF	TGTGCCAGCAGCCTGGACGGTAATAATTCACCCCTCCACTTT
.	many	TRBV3-1	TRBJ2-1	CASSQEVDGSSYNEQFF	TGTGCCAGCAGCCAAGAAGTCGACGGTAGCTCCTACAATGAGCAGTTCTTC
.	few	TRBV29-1	TRBJ1-1	CSAPGRGEAFF	TGCAGCGCTCCCGGACGGGGTGAAGCTTTCTTT
TRBD2	few	TRBV6-1	TRBJ2-3	CASRTGTSGPDTQYF	TGTGCCAGCCGGACCGGGACTAGCGGCCCAGATACGCAGTATTTT
TRBD1	few	TRBV11-2	TRBJ2-5	CASSPTGGGETQYF	TGTGCCAGCAGCCCCACAGGGGGCGGAGAGACCCAGTACTTC
.	few	TRBV29-1	TRBJ2-5	CSHRDGQETQYF	TGCAGCCACCGGGACGGTCAAGAGACCCAGTACTTC
.	.	TRBV11-2	TRBJ2-7	CASSLTRGSHEQYF	TGTGCCAGCAGCTTAACGCGGGGTTCCCACGAGCAGTACTTC
.	many	TRBV28	TRBJ2-6	CASSSQDRGANVLTF	TGTGCCAGCAGTTCTCAGGACCGGGGGGCCAACGTCCTGACTTTC
.	few	TRBV29-1	TRBJ1-2	CSVELRRVTGGYTF	TGCAGCGTTGAACTCAGGCGGGTAACGGGCGGCTACACCTTC
TRBD2	few	TRBV7-2	TRBJ2-1	CASSLGGLAGHGNEQFF	TGTGCCAGCAGCTTAGGAGGACTAGCGGGGCATGGCAATGAGCAGTTCTTC
TRBD2	few	TRBV28	TRBJ2-4	CASRSSGTRNIQYF	TGTGCCAGCAGGTCCTCCGGGACTAGGAACATTCAGTACTTC
.	few	TRBV6-2/TRBV6-3	TRBJ1-2	CASSYSPRDLLNYGYTF	TGTGCCAGCAGTTACTCCCCACGGGACCTGCTTAACTATGGCTACACCTTC
.	.	TRBV7-3	TRBJ1-6	CASSLTGTPSPLHF	TGTGCCAGCAGCTTAACAGGGACCCCTTCACCCCTCCACTTT
.	.	TRBV9	TRBJ2-1	CASSVAAGTKQFF	TGTGCCAGCAGCGTAGCTGCGGGAACTAAGCAGTTCTTC
.	.	TRBV28	TRBJ2-5	CASSLWPGETQYF	TGTGCCAGCAGTTTATGGCCGGGAGAGACCCAGTACTTC
TRBD1	few	TRBV4-3	TRBJ1-3	CASSQGTGAAGNTIYF	TGCGCCAGCAGCCAAGGGACAGGCGCGGCTGGAAACACCATATATTTT
.	.	TRBV5-1	TRBJ2-1	CASSLGDSTYNEQFF	TGCGCCAGCAGCTTGGGTGACAGTACGTACAATGAGCAGTTCTTC
TRBD1	many	TRBV20-1	TRBJ2-2	CSARTGTGNTGELFF	TGCAGTGCTAGGACCGGGACAGGGAACACCGGGGAGCTGTTTTTT
TRBD2	many	TRBV12-3/TRBV12-4	TRBJ2-1	CASSALVAGGREQFF	TGTGCCAGCAGTGCCTTAGTAGCGGGAGGGCGGGAGCAGTTCTTC
.	few	TRBV6-5	TRBJ1-3	CASSYSRQRPGNTIYF	TGTGCCAGCAGTTACTCGCGTCAGAGGCCTGGAAACACCATATATTTT
.	many	TRBV19	TRBJ1-2	CASSIAGYGYTF	TGTGCCAGTAGTATAGCAGGGTATGGCTACACCTTC
TRBD1	many	TRBV13	TRBJ1-1	CASSNRGQGDTEAFF	TGTGCCAGCAGCAATCGCGGACAGGGGGACACTGAAGCTTTCTTT
TRBD1	many	TRBV11-2	TRBJ2-1	CASGRDSLNEQFF	TGTGCCAGCGGCCGGGACAGTCTAAATGAGCAGTTCTTC
.	few	TRBV2	TRBJ2-2	CASSDGPANTGELFF	TGTGCCAGCAGTGATGGGCCGGCGAACACCGGGGAGCTGTTTTTT
.	many	TRBV18	TRBJ1-1	CASSPSRQNTEAFF	TGTGCCAGCTCACCATCGAGACAGAACACTGAAGCTTTCTTT
.	many	TRBV5-1	TRBJ1-4	CASSQSGTNEKLFF	TGCGCCAGCAGCCAGAGTGGGACTAATGAAAAACTGTTTTTT
.	.	TRBV27	TRBJ1-2	CASSRLIPVGADGYTF	TGTGCCAGCAGCCGCCTAATACCTGTCGGGGCGGATGGCTACACCTTC
TRBD1	.	TRBV7-7	TRBJ2-1	CASSQQGANYNEQFF	TGTGCTAGCAGCCAACAGGGGGCTAACTACAATGAGCAGTTCTTC
TRBD2	.	TRBV30	TRBJ2-7	CAWSAPGGRLYEQYF	TGTGCCTGGAGTGCGCCCGGCGGGAGACTCTACGAGCAGTACTTC